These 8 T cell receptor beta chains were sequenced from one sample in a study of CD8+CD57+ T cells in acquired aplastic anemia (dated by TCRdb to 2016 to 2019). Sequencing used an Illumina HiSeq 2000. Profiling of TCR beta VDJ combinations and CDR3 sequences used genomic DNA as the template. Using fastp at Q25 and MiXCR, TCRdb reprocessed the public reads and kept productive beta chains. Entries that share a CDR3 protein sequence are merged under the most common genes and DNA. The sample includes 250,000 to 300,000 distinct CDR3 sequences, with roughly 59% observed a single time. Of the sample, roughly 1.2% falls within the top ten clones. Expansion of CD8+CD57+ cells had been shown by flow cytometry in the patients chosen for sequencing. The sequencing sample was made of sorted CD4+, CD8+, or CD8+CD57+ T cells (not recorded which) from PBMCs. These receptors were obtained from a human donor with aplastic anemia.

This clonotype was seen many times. The CDR3 nucleotides are TGTGCCAGTAGTCGACTAGCGGGGGGGGCAGATACGCAGTATTTT. This codes for CASSRLAGGADTQYF. V is TRBV19 and J is TRBJ2-3, with 14 bases fitting TRBD2. V lost 5 bases to trimming and J lost 4 bases; unmatched junction nucleotides: 2. The CDR3 has 15 residues. The germline V gene encodes CDR1 LNHDA and CDR2 SQIVND (reference sequence).

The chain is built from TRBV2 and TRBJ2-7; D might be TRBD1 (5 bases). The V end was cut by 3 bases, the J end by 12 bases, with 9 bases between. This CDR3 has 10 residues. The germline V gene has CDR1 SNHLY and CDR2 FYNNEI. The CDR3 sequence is CASSDREPYF. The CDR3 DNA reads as TGTGCCAGCAGTGACAGGGAACCGTACTTC.

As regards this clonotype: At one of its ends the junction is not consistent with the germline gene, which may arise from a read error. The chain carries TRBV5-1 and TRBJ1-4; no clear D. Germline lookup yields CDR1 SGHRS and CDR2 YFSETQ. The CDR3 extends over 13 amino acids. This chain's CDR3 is CASSVDGNENLFF. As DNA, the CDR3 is TGCGCCAGCAGCGTGGACGGTAATGAAAACCTGTTTTTT.

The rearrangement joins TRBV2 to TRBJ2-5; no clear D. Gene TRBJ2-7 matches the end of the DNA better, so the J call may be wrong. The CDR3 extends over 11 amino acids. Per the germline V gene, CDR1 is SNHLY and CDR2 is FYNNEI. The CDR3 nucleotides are TGTGCCAGCAACTTGCTTGACGAGCAGTACTTC. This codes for CASNLLDEQYF.

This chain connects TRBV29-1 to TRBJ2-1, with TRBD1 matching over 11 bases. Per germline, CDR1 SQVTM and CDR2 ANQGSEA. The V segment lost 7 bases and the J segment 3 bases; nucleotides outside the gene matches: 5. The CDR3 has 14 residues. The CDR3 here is CSGMGQGDYNEQFF. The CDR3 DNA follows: TGCAGCGGCATGGGACAGGGGGACTACAATGAGCAGTTCTTC.

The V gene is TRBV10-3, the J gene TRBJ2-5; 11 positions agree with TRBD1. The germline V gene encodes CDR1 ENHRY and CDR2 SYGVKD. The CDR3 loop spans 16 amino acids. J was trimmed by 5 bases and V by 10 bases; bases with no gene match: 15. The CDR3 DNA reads TGTGCCAGCACCCGAGGACAGGGGGCGCTGGGGGAGACCCAGTACTTC. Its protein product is CASTRGQGALGETQYF.

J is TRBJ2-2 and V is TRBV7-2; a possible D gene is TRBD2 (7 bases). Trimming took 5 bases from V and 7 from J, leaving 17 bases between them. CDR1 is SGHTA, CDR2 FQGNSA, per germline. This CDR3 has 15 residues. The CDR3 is CASSRNRAGVGELFF. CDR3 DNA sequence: TGTGCCAGCAGCCGTAACAGGGCGGGAGTCGGGGAGCTGTTTTTT. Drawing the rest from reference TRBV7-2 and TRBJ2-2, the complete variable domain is GAGVSQSPSNKVTEKGKDVELRCDPISGHTALYWYRQSLGQGLEFLIYFQGNSAPDKSGLPSDRFSAERTGGSVSTLTIQRTQQEDSAVYLCASSRNRAGVGELFFGEGSRLTVL.

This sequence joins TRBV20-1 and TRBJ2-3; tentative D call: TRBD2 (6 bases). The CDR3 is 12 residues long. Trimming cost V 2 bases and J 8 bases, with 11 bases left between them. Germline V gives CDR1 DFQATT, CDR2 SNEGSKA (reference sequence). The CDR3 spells CSARLRGGTQYF. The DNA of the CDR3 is TGCAGTGCTAGATTGCGGGGCGGTACGCAGTATTTT.